In this sample, the clone carrying this TCR beta chain is medium-sized. Its specificity is unknown. Trimming at V came to 0 bases and at J to 4 bases, leaving 6 bases not matched to a gene. Germline lookup yields CDR1 SGHRS and CDR2 YFSETQ. This CDR3 is built from 15 residues. These data originate in a study of CD8 T cells in ankylosing spondylitis. General observations from the study: There were earlier reports of some motif variants in reactive arthritis synovial fluid and blood. Significantly higher representation of disease-linked clones was reported for matched ankylosing spondylitis synovial fluid.

Via MiXCR, TCRdb re-called the 5' RACE reads, giving one row per CDR3 protein. The sample includes around 32,000 distinct CDR3 sequences, about 7% of them seen just once. Sequences were obtained from blood, either unsorted or a sorted T cell fraction (not recorded which). The sequence came from a male donor with ankylosing spondylitis or in good health (not recorded which). V is TRBV5-1 and J is TRBJ2-7; TRBD1 agrees at 8 bases. CDR3: CASSLGQGSPYEQYF. Written as DNA, the CDR3 is TGCGCCAGCAGCTTGGGACAGGGGTCCCCTTACGAGCAGTACTTC.